The 16 T cell receptor beta chains below were found in one sample sequenced in a study of shared clonotypes between healthy human individuals. Clones were read by immunoSEQ multiplex PCR, and TCRdb kept only the in-frame ones, dropping some. Of over a million clones listed, roughly 97% are singletons. The sequencing sample was made of naive CD4+ T cells sorted from blood. Regarding subset: CD45RA+ positively selected. These receptors were collected from a man younger than 45 in good health.

The rearrangement links TRBV15 to TRBJ1-2, with 8 bases aligning to TRBD1. Per the germline V gene, CDR1 is LNHNV and CDR2 is YYDKDF (reference sequence). There are 13 residues in the CDR3. Trimming took 5 bases from V and 9 from J; bases not matched to a gene: 8. Here the CDR3 reads CATSLDRGRSYTF. The CDR3 bases are TGTGCCACCAGCCTAGACAGGGGAAGGAGCTACACCTTC.

The genes are TRBV19 and TRBJ2-6, with 8 bases identical to TRBD1. CDR1 LNHDA and CDR2 SQIVND come from the germline V gene (reference sequence). This CDR3 has 17 residues. V trimming: 7 bases; J trimming: 0 bases; junction bases outside the gene matches: 8. The CDR3 bases are TGTGCCAGTACCCCGACAGGGGATTCCTCTGGGGCCAACGTCCTGACTTTC. It codes for CASTPTGDSSGANVLTF. The full variable domain, rest sourced from reference TRBV19 and TRBJ2-6, is DGGITQSPKYLFRKEGQNVTLSCEQNLNHDAMYWYRQDPGQGLRLIYYSQIVNDFQKGDIAEGYSVSREKKESFPLTVTSAQKNPTAFYLCASTPTGDSSGANVLTFGAGSRLTVL.

This sequence joins TRBV28 and TRBJ2-7, with D possibly matching TRBD2 (5 bases). Trimming removed 2 bases at V and 3 bases at J, with 11 bases between. The germline V gene has CDR1 MDHEN and CDR2 SYDVKM. The CDR3 is 14 residues long. For the CDR3, the DNA is TGTGCCAGCAGTTTACGAGGGATCCGCTACGAGCAGTACTTC. Translation: CASSLRGIRYEQYF.

This sequence joins TRBV6-5 and TRBJ2-7; 7 bases align to TRBD1. Germline lookup yields CDR1 MNHEY and CDR2 SVGAGI. The ends lost 6 bases at V and 4 bases at J; junction bases unmatched: 6. The CDR3 consists of 13 residues. CDR3 DNA: TGTGCCAGCAGCCCGACAGGGTCTTACGAGCAGTACTTC. Residues: CASSPTGSYEQYF.

This rearrangement joins TRBV27 to TRBJ2-7, with no clear D. The CDR3 has 16 amino acids. CDR1 MNHEY and CDR2 SMNVEV come from the germline V gene (reference sequence). Trimming left V 0 bases short and J 1 base short, with 13 bases between. This CDR3 reads CASSLSVPLRSYEQYF. For the CDR3, the DNA is TGTGCCAGCAGTTTATCGGTCCCCTTAAGATCCTACGAGCAGTACTTC.

The rearrangement joins TRBV7-3 to TRBJ2-7; D is unclear. The CDR3 runs to 11 residues. The V end lost 3 bases, the J end lost 6 bases, and 6 bases lay between the germline ends. Per the germline V gene, CDR1 is SGHTA and CDR2 is FQGTGA. The DNA for the CDR3 is TGTGCCAGCAGCTTCTACGGCGAGCAGTACTTC. This encodes CASSFYGEQYF. The full variable domain, with the rest looked up from reference TRBV7-3 and TRBJ2-7, is GAGVSQTPSNKVTEKGKYVELRCDPISGHTALYWYRQSLGQGPEFLIYFQGTGAADDSGLPNDRFFAVRPEGSVSTLKIQRTERGDSAVYLCASSFYGEQYFGPGTRLTVT.

The J gene is TRBJ2-7, the V gene TRBV27; 8 bases fit TRBD1. This CDR3 is 14 amino acids long. The V gene end was trimmed by 5 bases and the J gene end by 3 bases; junction bases not matched to a gene: 6. Germline V gene lookup returns CDR1 MNHEY and CDR2 SMNVEV (reference sequence). CDR3 sequence reads: CASSPRQGNYEQYF. As DNA, the CDR3 is TGTGCCAGCAGTCCTCGACAGGGGAACTACGAGCAGTACTTC.

The CDR3 DNA reads as TGTGCCAGCAGCTTGCTAGCGCAACAAGAGACCCAGTACTTC. It encodes CASSLLAQQETQYF. This rearrangement joins TRBV11-2 to TRBJ2-5; maybe TRBD2 (6 bases). Between the trimmed V and J ends, which lost 3 bases and 2 bases, there was a span of 10 bases. CDR1 and CDR2 (germline): SGHAT, FQNNGV. The CDR3 runs 14 residues. Looking up the rest from reference TRBV11-2 and TRBJ2-5 gives the full variable domain: EAGVAQSPRYKIIEKRQSVAFWCNPISGHATLYWYQQILGQGPKLLIQFQNNGVVDDSQLPKDRFSAERLKGVDSTLKIQPAKLEDSAVYLCASSLLAQQETQYFGPGTRLLVL.

This sequence joins TRBV6-1 and TRBJ1-2; TRBD1 matches 8 bases. CDR1 MNHNS and CDR2 SASEGT come from the germline V gene. Trimming cost V 9 bases and J 5 bases; bases outside gene matches: 8. The CDR3 length is 13 residues. DNA for the CDR3: TGTGCCAGTAGGGGGACAGGTGATTATGGCTACACCTTC. Its translation is CASRGTGDYGYTF.

The V gene is TRBV6-4, the J gene TRBJ2-3; tentatively, D is TRBD1 (6 bases). V was cut by 2 bases and J by 3 bases, with 6 bases left in between. This CDR3 is built from 13 residues. Germline V gives CDR1 MRHNA, CDR2 SNTAGT. The CDR3 sequence: CASSDQGTDTQYF. Here the CDR3 DNA reads TGTGCCAGCAGTGACCAGGGGACAGATACGCAGTATTTT.

This chain uses TRBV10-1 with TRBJ2-1, with TRBD1 as a possible D gene (5 bases). CDR3 size: 13 residues. Trimming pared 2 bases from V and 9 bases from J, leaving 11 bases between. The germline gives CDR1 WNHNN, CDR2 SYGVQD (reference sequence). The CDR3, as DNA: TGCGCCAGCAGTGAGGATCCCAGGGCTGAGCAGTTCTTC. This encodes CASSEDPRAEQFF.

This sequence joins TRBV21-1 and TRBJ1-1; the DNA was not compared with TRBD1, the D call given in the table. TRBV21-1 is given as a pseudogene. This CDR3 spans 14 amino acids. CDR3 sequence: CASFPTGMNTEAFF. As DNA, the CDR3 is TGTGCCAGCTTCCCGACAGGGATGAACACTGAAGCTTTCTTT.

This CDR3 reads CASSYGRTSSSYEQYF. The CDR3 bases are TGTGCCAGTAGCTATGGGAGGACATCTAGCTCCTACGAGCAGTACTTC. The chain has TRBV19 and TRBJ2-7; maybe TRBD2 (6 bases). The V gene's germline CDR1 is LNHDA and CDR2 SQIVND (reference sequence). The CDR3 totals 16 residues. Trimming left V 6 bases short and J 0 bases short, with 18 bases between.

The V call is TRBV7-8, the J call TRBJ1-1; weak D call: TRBD1 (5 bases). This CDR3 has 14 amino acids. CDR1 and CDR2 from the germline V gene are SGHVS and FQNEAQ. Trimming shortened V by 5 bases and J by 6 bases, and 16 bases separated the two germline ends. The CDR3 DNA is TGTGCCAGCAGCGGCAGGGTGGCAAGTCCTGAAGCTTTCTTT. Protein: CASSGRVASPEAFF.

J is TRBJ2-5 and V is TRBV11-2; D call uncertain. The CDR3 sequence is 13 residues long. V dropped 4 bases and J dropped 0 bases, with 6 bases sitting between them. Germline-derived CDR1 and CDR2 are SGHAT and FQNNGV. The CDR3 is CASSYGHQETQYF. The CDR3 nucleotides are TGTGCCAGCAGCTATGGACACCAAGAGACCCAGTACTTC.

This sequence joins TRBV11-3 and TRBJ2-1; 8 bases fit TRBD2. V shed 5 bases, J shed 4 bases, and the junction held 4 bases outside the gene matches. There are 14 residues in the CDR3. Germline V CDR1 and CDR2: SGHNT, YENEEA. CDR3 protein: CASSSGLAYNEQFF. The DNA of the CDR3 is TGTGCCAGCAGCAGCGGACTAGCTTACAATGAGCAGTTCTTC. The variable domain in full, with the rest retrieved from reference TRBV11-3 and TRBJ2-1, is EAGVVQSPRYKIIEKKQPVAFWCNPISGHNTLYWYLQNLGQGPELLIRYENEEAVDDSQLPKDRFSAERLKGVDSTLKIQPAELGDSAVYLCASSSGLAYNEQFFGPGTRLTVL.